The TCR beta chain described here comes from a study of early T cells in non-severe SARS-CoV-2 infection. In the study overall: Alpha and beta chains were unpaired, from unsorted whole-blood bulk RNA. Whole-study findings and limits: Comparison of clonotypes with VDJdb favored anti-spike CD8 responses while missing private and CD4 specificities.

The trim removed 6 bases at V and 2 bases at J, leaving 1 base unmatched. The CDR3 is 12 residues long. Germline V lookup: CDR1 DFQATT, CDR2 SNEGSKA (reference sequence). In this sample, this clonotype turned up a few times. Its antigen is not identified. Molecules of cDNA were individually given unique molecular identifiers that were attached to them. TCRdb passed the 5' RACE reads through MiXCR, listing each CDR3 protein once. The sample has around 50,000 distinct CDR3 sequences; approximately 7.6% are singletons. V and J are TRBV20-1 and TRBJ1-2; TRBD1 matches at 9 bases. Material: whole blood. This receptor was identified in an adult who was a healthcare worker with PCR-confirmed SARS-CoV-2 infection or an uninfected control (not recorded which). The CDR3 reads CSAGTGNYGYTF. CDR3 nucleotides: TGCAGTGCAGGGACAGGGAACTATGGCTACACCTTC.